These 29 T cell receptor beta chains share one sample of origin, sequenced in a study of T cell repertoires in cytomegalovirus infection. MiXCR, applied by TCRdb to the reads, yields one record per CDR3 protein. The profile shows approximately 250,000 distinct CDR3 sequences, around 6.2% of them singletons. Sample: PBMCs. The receptors here all came from a human donor in good health (CMV status not recorded). Some clones in this sample may be carry-over from other donors' samples.

The chain links TRBV6-2 or TRBV6-3 to TRBJ2-7, with D unclear. The germline V gene has CDR1 MNHEY and CDR2 SVGEGT. There are 12 residues in the CDR3. Trimming stripped 4 bases from V and 3 bases from J, with 7 bases between. The CDR3 DNA follows: TGTGCCAGCAGTTCCAGAGACTACGAGCAGTACTTC. This codes for CASSSRDYEQYF.

This clonotype was observed at least ten times. V gene TRBV20-1 combines with J gene TRBJ1-6, with 9 nucleotides matching TRBD1. V shed 5 bases, J shed 5 bases, and the junction held 7 bases outside the gene matches. The CDR3 consists of 15 residues. CDR1 is DFQATT and CDR2 is SNEGSKA in the germline V gene (reference sequence). CDR3 in DNA: TGCAGTGCTGCCCGGGACAGGGAGCATAATTCACCCCTCCACTTT. Translation: CSAARDREHNSPLHF.

The chain recombines TRBV29-1 with TRBJ2-7; D is tentatively TRBD1 or TRBD2 (5 bases each). The CDR3 has 13 amino acids. Trimming removed 3 bases at V and 2 bases at J, with 11 bases between. Germline V gene sequence: CDR1 SQVTM, CDR2 ANQGSEA. In DNA form, the CDR3 reads TGCAGCGTTGAGATGGGGGTCGCCTACGAGCAGTACTTC. It encodes CSVEMGVAYEQYF.

This clonotype was counted at least ten times. This rearrangement joins TRBV28 to TRBJ1-1; possibly TRBD1 for D (6 bases). V was pared by 3 bases and J by 6 bases, with 17 bases between. CDR3 length: 15 residues. CDR1 and CDR2 from the germline V gene are MDHEN and SYDVKM. The CDR3 region has the DNA TGTGCCAGCAGTTTTCATGCCGGGACACTGTCTGAAGCTTTCTTT. It is translated as CASSFHAGTLSEAFF.

The sample holds many counts of this clonotype. The V gene is TRBV20-1, the J gene TRBJ2-1; possible D gene TRBD2, 5 bases. The CDR3 contains 17 residues. The germline gives CDR1 DFQATT, CDR2 SNEGSKA (reference sequence). The V end lost 4 bases, the J end lost 1 base, and 20 bases lay between the germline ends. CDR3 sequence reads: CSATDLFGQRSYNEQFF. DNA of the CDR3: TGCAGTGCTACGGACCTTTTCGGTCAGCGGTCCTACAATGAGCAGTTCTTC.

This clonotype has at least ten counts. This chain joins TRBV28 and TRBJ1-1, with D possibly matching TRBD1 (6 bases). CDR3 length equals 14 residues. Germline loops: CDR1 MDHEN, CDR2 SYDVKM. V was pared by 2 bases and J by 5 bases, with 12 bases between. The CDR3 DNA is TGTGCCAGCAGTTTACACAGGGTGGGGACTGAAGCTTTCTTT. It encodes CASSLHRVGTEAFF. Full variable domain (remainder filled in from reference TRBV28 and TRBJ1-1): DVKVTQSSRYLVKRTGEKVFLECVQDMDHENMFWYRQDPGLGLRLIYFSYDVKMKEKGDIPEGYSVSREKKERFSLILESASTNQTSMYLCASSLHRVGTEAFFGQGTRLTVV.

This clonotype has ten or more counts. The chain employs TRBV12-3 or TRBV12-4 and TRBJ2-7, with a possible D match to TRBD1 (6 bases). The CDR3 contains 14 residues. Trimming left V 5 bases short and J 2 bases short, with 13 bases between. This CDR3 reads CASSMQTGTYEQYF. DNA for the CDR3: TGTGCCAGCAGTATGCAGACAGGAACCTACGAGCAGTACTTC.

A word on this clonotype: This could be a read error, since a much larger clone is one nucleotide away. The chain combines TRBV28 with TRBJ1-5; no clear D gene. This CDR3 is 12 amino acids long. Germline V gives CDR1 MDHEN, CDR2 SYDVKM. V was trimmed by 11 bases and J by 2 bases, leaving 10 bases between them. The CDR3 DNA reads TGTGCCCACGGGAGGGGCAATCAGCCCCAGCATTTT. Amino acid sequence: CAHGRGNQPQHF.

Many counts were recorded for this clonotype. V and J are TRBV6-2 or TRBV6-3 and TRBJ1-4; D is perhaps TRBD1 (6 bases). The CDR3 extends over 13 amino acids. The germline V gene encodes CDR1 MNHEY and CDR2 SVGEGT. The V end lost 8 bases, the J end lost 6 bases, and 13 bases lay between the germline ends. This chain's CDR3 is CASGMDSHEKLFF. The CDR3 DNA reads TGTGCCAGCGGTATGGACAGCCATGAAAAACTGTTTTTT.

At least ten counts were recorded for this clonotype. The chain carries TRBV5-1 and TRBJ2-1; D uncertain. The length of the CDR3 is 13 residues. CDR1 is SGHRS, CDR2 YFSETQ, per germline. The ends were cut back, 0 bases at V and 4 bases at J, with 5 bases in the middle. The CDR3 protein is CASSLDNYNEQFF. In DNA form, the CDR3 reads TGCGCCAGCAGCTTGGACAATTACAATGAGCAGTTCTTC.

This clonotype was seen many times. The chain recombines TRBV28 with TRBJ1-4; D perhaps matches TRBD1 (5 bases). This CDR3 has 12 amino acids. Germline CDR1 is MDHEN and CDR2 is SYDVKM. Trimming removed 8 bases from V and 8 bases from J, with 12 bases in between. The CDR3 is CASRDQREKLFF. For the CDR3, the DNA is TGTGCCAGCCGGGACCAGCGGGAAAAACTGTTTTTT.

This clonotype was seen more than once but under ten times. The chain has TRBV29-1 and TRBJ1-5, with D unclear. The CDR3 is 13 amino acids. V was shortened by 4 bases and J by 4 bases, with 11 bases between the two germline ends. Germline V CDR1 and CDR2: SQVTM, ANQGSEA. CDR3 sequence reads: CSVGETINQPQHF. CDR3 sequence (DNA): TGCAGCGTTGGCGAAACAATTAATCAGCCCCAGCATTTT.

This clonotype occurred many times. J is TRBJ2-5 and V is TRBV20-1, with D unresolved. The CDR3 is made up of 11 amino acids. V gave up 0 bases and J gave up 4 bases, with 3 bases separating them. CDR1 is DFQATT, CDR2 SNEGSKA, per germline (reference sequence). This CDR3 is CSARDAETQYF. CDR3 nucleotide sequence: TGCAGTGCTAGAGATGCAGAGACCCAGTACTTC.

This clonotype was observed at least ten times. J is TRBJ2-5 and V is TRBV6-2 or TRBV6-3; D not certain. V lost 0 bases and J lost 2, with 7 bases in between. CDR1 is MNHEY and CDR2 is SVGEGT in the germline V gene. The CDR3 has 14 residues. The CDR3 reads CASSYSWLQETQYF. CDR3 coding DNA: TGTGCCAGCAGTTACTCTTGGCTTCAAGAGACCCAGTACTTC.

This clonotype was seen at least ten times. CDR3 loop: CASSVGTTYEQYF. DNA of the CDR3: TGTGCCAGCAGCGTCGGGACTACCTACGAGCAGTACTTC. The V and J genes are TRBV7-9 and TRBJ2-7, with 7 bases aligning to TRBD2. The CDR3 loop spans 13 amino acids. Germline trimming cut 5 bases from V and 2 bases from J; bases unmatched to any gene: 3. Germline assignment: CDR1 SEHNR and CDR2 FQNEAQ (reference sequence).

This clonotype was seen repeatedly, ten times or more. The chain combines TRBV7-9 with TRBJ1-5, with a weak D call TRBD1 (5 bases). V was shortened by 4 bases and J by 6 bases, with 25 bases between the two germline ends. Germline V lookup: CDR1 SEHNR, CDR2 FQNEAQ (reference sequence). The CDR3 loop spans 18 amino acids. The CDR3 loop is CASSSPGSWGVSAQPQHF. CDR3 sequence (DNA): TGTGCCAGCAGCTCCCCGGGAAGTTGGGGGGTTTCGGCTCAGCCCCAGCATTTT. Using reference TRBV7-9 and TRBJ1-5 for the parts outside the CDR3, the full variable domain is DTGVSQNPRHKITKRGQNVTFRCDPISEHNRLYWYRQTLGQGPEFLTYFQNEAQLEKSRLLSDRFSAERPKGSFSTLEIQRTEQGDSAMYLCASSSPGSWGVSAQPQHFGDGTRLSIL.

The table lists this clonotype with many counts. The CDR3 loop reads CASSQSGGRIYGYTF. CDR3 nucleotide sequence: TGCGCCAGCAGTCAATCTGGGGGACGGATCTATGGCTACACCTTC. The chain couples TRBV23-1 to TRBJ1-2, with D tentatively TRBD1 (5 bases). TRBV23-1 is annotated as an ORF whose role is uncertain. With 0 bases removed from V and 4 bases from J, the gap between germline ends came to 12 bases. This CDR3 has 15 residues.

The chain is built from TRBV6-2 or TRBV6-3 and TRBJ2-7; 8 bases are a match to TRBD1. With 4 bases clipped from V and 3 bases from J, the junction kept 8 bases outside the gene matches. The CDR3 is 15 residues long. Germline CDR1 reads MNHEY; CDR2 reads SVGEGT. The CDR3 nucleotides read TGTGCCAGCAGTTTCCTCCTGACAGGGGTCTACGAGCAGTACTTC. Its protein product is CASSFLLTGVYEQYF.

There are many counts of this clonotype. This rearrangement joins TRBV12-3 or TRBV12-4 to TRBJ1-1; no clear D. CDR3 length equals 13 residues. V lost 3 bases, J lost 4 bases, and 9 bases lay in between. CDR3 sequence reads: CASSLEDPTEAFF. CDR3 DNA sequence: TGTGCCAGCAGTTTGGAAGACCCCACTGAAGCTTTCTTT.

This clonotype has ten or more counts. The rearrangement joins TRBV6-2 or TRBV6-3 to TRBJ1-1; the D is unclear. Germline CDR1 is MNHEY and CDR2 is SVGEGT. The V and J ends lost 5 bases and 0 bases respectively, with 13 bases between them. The length of the CDR3 is 15 residues. The CDR3 reads CASSDGPGMNTEAFF. DNA of the CDR3: TGTGCCAGCAGTGACGGGCCAGGCATGAACACTGAAGCTTTCTTT.

This clonotype has at least ten counts. The gene calls are TRBV28 and TRBJ1-1; a possible D gene is TRBD1 (6 bases). Germline V gene sequence: CDR1 MDHEN, CDR2 SYDVKM. Trimming cost V 4 bases and J 3 bases, with 12 bases left between them. This CDR3 comprises 14 residues. DNA for the CDR3: TGTGCCAGCAGTTCGCCCCAGGGGTACACTGAAGCTTTCTTT. Its translation: CASSSPQGYTEAFF.

This clonotype has a count of ten or more. This sequence joins TRBV2 and TRBJ2-3; 8 positions agree with TRBD2. The junction had 5 bases not matched to a gene; V was cut back by 9 bases and J by 3 bases. The CDR3 runs 13 residues. The germline CDR1 and CDR2 sequences are SNHLY and FYNNEI. CDR3 coding DNA: TGTGCCAGTCGAACGGGAGGGACAGATACGCAGTATTTT. It codes for CASRTGGTDTQYF.

Worth noting for this clonotype: Since a much larger clone is just one base distant, this may be a read error. The genes are TRBV4-3 and TRBJ1-1; the D gene is possibly TRBD1 (5 bases). From germline, CDR1 is LGHNA and CDR2 YSLEER. Deletions cut 0 bases from V and 1 base from J, with 9 bases between. The CDR3 consists of 15 residues. The CDR3 DNA reads as TGCGCCAGCAGCCAAGATACCGGGGCGAACACTGAAGCTTTCTTT. Residues: CASSQDTGANTEAFF.

The sample holds many counts of this clonotype. The chain's CDR3 is CASSILVHEQYF. The CDR3 nucleotides are TGTGCCAGCAGCATCTTAGTCCACGAGCAGTACTTC. The J gene is TRBJ2-7, the V gene TRBV7-2, with D uncertain. There are 12 residues in the CDR3. The V and J ends lost 5 bases and 5 bases respectively, with 10 bases between them. Looked up from germline, CDR1 is SGHTA and CDR2 is FQGNSA. Together with reference TRBV7-2 and TRBJ2-7, the CDR3 gives the full variable domain: GAGVSQSPSNKVTEKGKDVELRCDPISGHTALYWYRQSLGQGLEFLIYFQGNSAPDKSGLPSDRFSAERTGGSVSTLTIQRTQQEDSAVYLCASSILVHEQYFGPGTRLTVT.

The chain couples TRBV5-1 to TRBJ2-3, with D hard to call. The V gene lost 0 bases and the J gene lost 6 bases, with 8 bases spanning the gap. The germline V gene has CDR1 SGHRS and CDR2 YFSETQ. This CDR3 contains 13 residues. The CDR3 sequence is CASSLGPIDTQYF. For the CDR3, the DNA is TGCGCCAGCAGCTTGGGGCCTATTGATACGCAGTATTTT.

The rearrangement uses TRBV20-1 and TRBJ1-4, with 11 bases matching TRBD1. The CDR3 length is 16 residues. V dropped 4 bases and J dropped 10; count of bases not matched to a gene: 14. Germline assignment: CDR1 DFQATT and CDR2 SNEGSKA (reference sequence). CDR3 region: CSATGTGGNLGGKLFF. CDR3 nucleotide sequence: TGCAGTGCTACCGGGACAGGGGGAAACTTAGGAGGAAAACTGTTTTTT.

This clonotype was seen only a few times. The V gene is TRBV2, the J gene TRBJ1-1; D gene uncertain. The CDR3 has 13 residues. Germline V gene sequence: CDR1 SNHLY, CDR2 FYNNEI. Trimming stripped 4 bases from V and 3 bases from J, with 9 bases between. In nucleotides, the CDR3 is TGTGCCAGCAGTGGCATCGGTTACACTGAAGCTTTCTTT. Residues: CASSGIGYTEAFF.

The table lists this clonotype with many counts. The chain is built from TRBV4-3 and TRBJ1-5; tentative D call: TRBD1 (6 bases). The germline CDR1 and CDR2 sequences are LGHNA and YSLEER. V was cut by 0 bases and J by 0 bases, with 18 bases left in between. This CDR3 comprises 19 residues. The CDR3 region has the DNA TGCGCCAGCAGCCAAGATCGGGGGGGCTCTGAATATAGCAATCAGCCCCAGCATTTT. Its protein is CASSQDRGGSEYSNQPQHF.

This clonotype was found many times. The chain couples TRBV20-1 to TRBJ2-5, with a possible D match to TRBD1 (5 bases). V was shortened by 3 bases and J by 4 bases, with 6 bases between the two germline ends. The CDR3 is 11 residues long. The germline V gene encodes CDR1 DFQATT and CDR2 SNEGSKA (reference sequence). CDR3 sequence reads: CSASQGETQYF. As DNA, the CDR3 is TGCAGTGCTAGTCAGGGAGAGACCCAGTACTTC.